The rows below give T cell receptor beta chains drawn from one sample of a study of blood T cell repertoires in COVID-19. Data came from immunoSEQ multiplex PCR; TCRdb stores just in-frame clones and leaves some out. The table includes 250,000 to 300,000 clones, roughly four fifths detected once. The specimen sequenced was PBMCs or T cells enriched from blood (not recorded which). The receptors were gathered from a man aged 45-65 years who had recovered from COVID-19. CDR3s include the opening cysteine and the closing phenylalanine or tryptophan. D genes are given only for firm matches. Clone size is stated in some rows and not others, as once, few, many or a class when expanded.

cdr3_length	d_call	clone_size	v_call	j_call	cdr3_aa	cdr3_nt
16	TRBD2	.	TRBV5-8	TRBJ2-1	CASSLLGSSGLYEQFF	TGTGCCAGCAGCTTACTTGGGTCTAGCGGGCTCTATGAGCAGTTCTTC
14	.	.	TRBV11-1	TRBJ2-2	CASSFTTDTGELFF	TGTGCCAGCAGCTTCACGACAGACACCGGGGAGCTGTTTTTT
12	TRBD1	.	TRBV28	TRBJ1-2	CALKTGNYGYTF	TGTGCCCTTAAGACAGGGAACTATGGCTACACCTTC
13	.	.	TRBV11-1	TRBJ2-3	CASSLTSTDTQYF	TGTGCCAGCAGCTTAACTAGCACAGATACGCAGTATTTT
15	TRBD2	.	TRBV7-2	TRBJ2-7	CASRPGLAGVYEQYF	TGTGCCAGCAGGCCGGGACTAGCGGGAGTCTACGAGCAGTACTTC
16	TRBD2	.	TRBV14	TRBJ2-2	CASSQVGREYTGELFF	TGTGCCAGCAGCCAAGTTGGGCGGGAGTACACCGGGGAGCTGTTTTTT
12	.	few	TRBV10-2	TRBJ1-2	CATLSDSYGYTF	TGCGCCACCCTCTCGGACAGCTATGGCTACACCTTC
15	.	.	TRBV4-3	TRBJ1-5	CASSQGVGGLQPQHF	TGCGCCAGCAGCCAAGGGGTCGGGGGGCTCCAGCCCCAGCATTTT
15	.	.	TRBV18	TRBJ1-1	CASSPQGGINTEAFF	TGTGCCAGCTCACCACAGGGCGGGATAAACACTGAAGCTTTCTTT
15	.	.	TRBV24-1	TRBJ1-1	CATSDSGQGGTEAFF	TGTGCCACCAGTGATTCAGGGCAGGGAGGCACTGAAGCTTTCTTT
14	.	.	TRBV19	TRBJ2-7	CASSMRQNSYEQYF	TGTGCCAGTAGTATGCGGCAAAACTCCTACGAGCAGTACTTC
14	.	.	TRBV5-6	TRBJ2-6	CASSRGSGANVLTF	TGTGCCAGCAGCCGGGGCTCTGGGGCCAACGTCCTGACTTTC
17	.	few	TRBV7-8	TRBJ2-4	CASSLGTGTLAKNIQYF	TGTGCCAGCAGCTTAGGAACCGGGACATTAGCCAAAAACATTCAGTACTTC
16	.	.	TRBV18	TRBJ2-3	CASSPPGGRSTDTQYF	TGTGCCAGCTCACCACCAGGGGGTCGGAGCACAGATACGCAGTATTTT
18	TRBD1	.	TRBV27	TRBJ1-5	CASTLSGGTGSSNQPQHF	TGTGCCAGCACCCTCTCTGGGGGGACAGGGAGTAGCAATCAGCCCCAGCATTTT
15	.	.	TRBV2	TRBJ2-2	CASSDDYSNTGELFF	TGTGCCAGCAGTGATGACTATTCGAACACCGGGGAGCTGTTTTTT
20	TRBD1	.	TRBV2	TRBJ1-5	CASSAPDRGRIGHSNQPQHF	TGTGCCAGCAGTGCCCCGGACAGGGGGAGGATTGGGCATAGCAATCAGCCCCAGCATTTT
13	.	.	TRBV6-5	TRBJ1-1	CASSPNMNTEAFF	TGTGCCAGCAGTCCTAATATGAACACTGAAGCTTTCTTT
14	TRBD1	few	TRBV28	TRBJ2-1	CASSTGQGPREQFF	TGTGCCAGCTCTACGGGACAGGGTCCTCGGGAGCAGTTCTTC
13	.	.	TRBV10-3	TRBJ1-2	CAISEYRVHGYTF	TGTGCCATCAGTGAGTACAGGGTGCATGGCTACACCTTC
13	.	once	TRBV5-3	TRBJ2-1	CARSSGQYNEQFF	TGTGCCAGAAGCTCGGGACAATACAATGAGCAGTTCTTC
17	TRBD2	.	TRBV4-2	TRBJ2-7	CASSQEGGGTLSYEQYF	TGTGCCAGCAGCCAAGAGGGGGGAGGGACGCTGTCCTACGAGCAGTACTTC
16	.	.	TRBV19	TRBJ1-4	CASRGLAGARFEKLFF	TGTGCCAGCCGAGGGTTAGCGGGGGCCCGCTTTGAAAAACTGTTTTTT
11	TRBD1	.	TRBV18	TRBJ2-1	CASSLQGEQFF	TGTGCCAGCTCACTACAGGGGGAGCAGTTCTTC
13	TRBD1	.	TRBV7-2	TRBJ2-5	CASSLSGGETQYF	TGTGCCAGCAGTTTGTCAGGGGGCGAGACCCAGTACTTC
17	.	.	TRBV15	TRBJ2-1	CATSRDLGGAFGNEQFF	TGTGCCACCAGCAGAGATCTAGGGGGGGCCTTTGGCAATGAGCAGTTCTTC
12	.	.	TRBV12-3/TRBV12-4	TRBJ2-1	CASSPQGNEQFF	TGTGCCAGCAGTCCCCAGGGTAATGAGCAGTTCTTC
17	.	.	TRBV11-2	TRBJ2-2	CASSRLGGRGDTGELFF	TGTGCCAGCAGCAGACTCGGTGGCAGGGGCGACACCGGGGAGCTGTTTTTT
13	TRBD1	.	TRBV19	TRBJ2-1	CASSMTGANEQFF	TGTGCCAGTAGTATGACAGGGGCCAATGAGCAGTTCTTC
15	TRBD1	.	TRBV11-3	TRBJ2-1	CASSRTGTVYNEQFF	TGTGCCAGCAGTCGTACGGGGACAGTTTACAATGAGCAGTTCTTC
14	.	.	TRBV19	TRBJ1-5	CASSRPGDNQPQHF	TGTGCCAGTAGTCGTCCAGGGGATAATCAGCCCCAGCATTTT
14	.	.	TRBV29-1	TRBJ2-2	CSAATGMGPGELFF	TGCAGCGCAGCAACAGGGATGGGCCCCGGGGAGCTGTTTTTT
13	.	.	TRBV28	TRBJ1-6	CASSTGSNSPLHF	TGTGCCAGCAGTACAGGGTCGAATTCACCCCTCCACTTT
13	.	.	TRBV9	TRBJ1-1	CASSFRTDTEAFF	TGTGCCAGCAGCTTTCGGACAGACACTGAAGCTTTCTTT
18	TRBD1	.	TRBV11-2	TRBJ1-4	CASSLDRGQGLTNEKLFF	TGTGCCAGCAGCTTAGATAGGGGACAGGGCCTGACTAATGAAAAACTGTTTTTT
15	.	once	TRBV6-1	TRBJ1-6	CASSETGAGNSPLHF	TGTGCCAGCAGTGAAACTGGGGCCGGGAATTCACCCCTCCACTTT
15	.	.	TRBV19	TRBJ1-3	CASSIPGISGNTIYF	TGTGCCAGTAGTATCCCAGGGATCTCTGGAAACACCATATATTTT
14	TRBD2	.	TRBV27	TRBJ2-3	CASSLSGRTDTQYF	TGTGCCAGCAGTCTTAGCGGGAGAACAGATACGCAGTATTTT
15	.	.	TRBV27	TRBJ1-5	CASSPRGWGDQPQHF	TGTGCCAGCAGTCCTCGTGGCTGGGGCGATCAGCCCCAGCATTTT
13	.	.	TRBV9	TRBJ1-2	CASSYRVDYGYTF	TGTGCCAGCAGCTACAGGGTCGACTATGGCTACACCTTC
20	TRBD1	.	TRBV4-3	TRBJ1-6	CASSQDTATGGRSYNSPLHF	TGCGCCAGCAGCCAAGATACGGCGACAGGGGGACGCTCCTATAATTCACCCCTCCACTTT